The 27 T cell receptor beta chains given below trace back to one sample, sequenced in a study of blood T cell repertoires in COVID-19. Measured with immunoSEQ multiplex PCR; TCRdb has only the in-frame clones, and not every one. The sample lists under 170,000 clones, about 90% seen once, with roughly 4.5% in the top ten. Sequences were obtained from peripheral blood. These receptors were obtained from a woman aged 55-75 years with active or convalescent COVID-19.

V gene TRBV7-2 combines with J gene TRBJ1-1; no clear D. Germline-derived CDR1 and CDR2 are SGHTA and FQGNSA. V was pared by 7 bases and J by 5 bases, with 14 bases between. There are 13 residues in the CDR3. The CDR3 bases are TGTGCCAGCAACCGAGTCCCAAAGACTGAAGCTTTCTTT. Its protein is CASNRVPKTEAFF.

The sample holds one count of this clone. V and J are TRBV5-6 and TRBJ1-4; D is perhaps TRBD1 (5 bases). Germline lookup yields CDR1 SGHDT and CDR2 YYEEEE. V lost 3 bases, J lost 3 bases, and 12 bases lay in between. This CDR3 has 15 residues. CDR3 sequence reads: CASSWWTTSNEKLFF. The CDR3 DNA reads TGTGCCAGCAGCTGGTGGACAACCTCTAATGAAAAACTGTTTTTT.

This clone was seen just once. V and J are TRBV6-5 and TRBJ1-1, with 7 bases lining up with TRBD1. V lost 6 bases and J lost 0; bases outside the gene matches: 1. CDR3 length: 13 amino acids. CDR1 is MNHEY, CDR2 SVGAGI, per germline. The CDR3 reads CASSRGLNTEAFF. CDR3 DNA: TGTGCCAGCAGCAGGGGGTTGAACACTGAAGCTTTCTTT.

The rearrangement uses TRBV2 and TRBJ1-6, with D hard to call. Trimming took 7 bases from V and 5 from J, leaving 6 bases between them. Germline lookup yields CDR1 SNHLY and CDR2 FYNNEI. The CDR3 loop spans 12 amino acids. CDR3 nucleotide sequence: TGTGCCAGCAATTCTGATAATTCACCCCTCCACTTT. Amino acids: CASNSDNSPLHF.

The V and J genes are TRBV7-6 and TRBJ1-1; perhaps TRBD1 as D (5 bases). This CDR3 is built from 14 residues. The germline CDR1 and CDR2 sequences are SGHVS and FNYEAQ. Between the trimmed V and J ends, which lost 5 bases and 4 bases, there was a span of 14 bases. CDR3 nucleotides: TGTGCCAGCAGCCCCTTAGGGGTCTTCACTGAAGCTTTCTTT. Its translation is CASSPLGVFTEAFF.

This sequence joins TRBV19 and TRBJ1-5; D perhaps matches TRBD1 (6 bases). Germline CDR1 reads LNHDA; CDR2 reads SQIVND (reference sequence). Trimming took off 6 bases at V and 2 bases at J, with 14 bases between the two ends. The CDR3 has 15 residues. The CDR3 DNA is TGTGCCAGTAGCAGAACAGGGTCGGGCAATCAGCCCCAGCATTTT. Translating it yields CASSRTGSGNQPQHF.

The rearrangement uses TRBV7-9 and TRBJ2-7, with D possibly matching TRBD1 (6 bases). With 4 bases removed from V and 9 bases from J, the gap between germline ends came to 13 bases. CDR3 length: 12 residues. From germline, CDR1 is SEHNR and CDR2 FQNEAQ (reference sequence). The CDR3, as DNA: TGTGCCAGCAGCTCGACAGGTTTCGGGCAGTACTTC. It yields the protein CASSSTGFGQYF. The variable domain in full, with the rest retrieved from reference TRBV7-9 and TRBJ2-7, is DTGVSQNPRHKITKRGQNVTFRCDPISEHNRLYWYRQTLGQGPEFLTYFQNEAQLEKSRLLSDRFSAERPKGSFSTLEIQRTEQGDSAMYLCASSSTGFGQYFGPGTRLTVT.

This clone is a singleton in its sample. This chain uses TRBV18 with TRBJ1-4; D perhaps matches TRBD1 (5 bases). Germline V gives CDR1 KGHSH, CDR2 LQKENI. The V end lost 5 bases, the J end lost 8 bases, and 12 bases lay between the germline ends. The CDR3 covers 13 residues. The CDR3 region is CASSAGLKEKLFF. CDR3 in DNA: TGTGCCAGCTCAGCGGGGCTTAAGGAAAAACTGTTTTTT.

This sequence joins TRBV30 and TRBJ1-3; 9 positions agree with TRBD1. V lost 4 bases, J lost 8 bases, and 12 bases stayed unmatched. The length of the CDR3 is 15 residues. Per the germline V gene, CDR1 is GTSNPN and CDR2 is SVGIG (reference sequence). The CDR3 protein is CAWKFAGQGTDTIYF. The CDR3 DNA reads as TGTGCCTGGAAGTTTGCAGGACAGGGGACGGACACCATATATTTT.

The chain is built from TRBV4-1 and TRBJ2-3; 12 bases are a match to TRBD1. The CDR3 is 17 residues long. With V trimmed by 7 bases and J by 4 bases, 12 bases remained unmatched. CDR1 is MGHRA and CDR2 is YSYEKL in the germline V gene. CDR3 protein: CASIQTPGQGAADTQYF. CDR3 sequence (DNA): TGCGCCAGCATCCAGACCCCGGGACAGGGGGCCGCAGATACGCAGTATTTT.

V usage is TRBV4-2 and J usage is TRBJ2-1; D perhaps matches TRBD1 (6 bases). This CDR3 is built from 15 residues. V was trimmed by 3 bases and J by 0 bases, leaving 9 bases between them. Germline CDR1 LGHNA, CDR2 YNFKEQ. The CDR3 region is CASSQSGVSYNEQFF. The CDR3 DNA is TGTGCCAGCAGCCAGTCAGGGGTCTCCTACAATGAGCAGTTCTTC.

CDR3 DNA sequence: TGCGCCAGCAGCTACGAGACAGGTAGCAGGATCACTGAAGCTTTCTTT. It translates to CASSYETGSRITEAFF. This chain joins TRBV5-1 and TRBJ1-1; weak D call: TRBD1 (6 bases). This CDR3 spans 16 amino acids. Trimming left V 3 bases short and J 4 bases short, with 19 bases between. The V gene's germline CDR1 is SGHRS and CDR2 YFSETQ.

The chain joins TRBV7-3 to TRBJ1-6; D uncertain. Germline V CDR1 and CDR2: SGHTA, FQGTGA. The CDR3 spans 13 residues. V lost 6 bases, J lost 8 bases, and 11 bases lay in between. CDR3 coding DNA: TGTGCCAGCAGGTCGATGGACTATTCACCCCTCCACTTT. Its protein product is CASRSMDYSPLHF.

The chain uses TRBV12-3 or TRBV12-4 and TRBJ1-2; D possibly corresponds to TRBD1 (5 bases). The CDR3 contains 13 residues. V lost 3 bases and J lost 5, with 10 bases in between. CDR3 DNA sequence: TGTGCCAGCAGTTTGGGGGGAGATTATGGCTACACCTTC. As protein: CASSLGGDYGYTF.

The rearrangement uses TRBV5-4 and TRBJ1-4; 8 bases map to TRBD1. The CDR3 extends over 14 amino acids. The junction had 7 bases not matched to a gene; V was cut back by 4 bases and J by 8 bases. Per germline, CDR1 SGHNT and CDR2 YYREEE (reference sequence). The CDR3 sequence is CASSADREGEKLFF. The CDR3 coding sequence is TGTGCCAGCAGCGCGGACAGGGAGGGAGAAAAACTGTTTTTT.

The rearrangement joins TRBV24-1 to TRBJ2-1; 7 nucleotides agree with TRBD1. The germline V gene has CDR1 KGHDR and CDR2 SFDVKD. Germline trimming cut 0 bases from V and 7 bases from J; bases unmatched to any gene: 8. The CDR3 length is 16 residues. The CDR3 DNA reads TGTGCCACCAGTGATTTGAAAGGGGGCGCGAGTAATGAGCAGTTCTTC. This sequence encodes CATSDLKGGASNEQFF.

The chain recombines TRBV11-2 with TRBJ1-4, with D tentatively TRBD1 (6 bases). Germline V gene data show CDR1 as SGHAT and CDR2 as FQNNGV. V was clipped by 5 bases and J by 7 bases, with 11 bases between them. The CDR3 sequence is 13 residues long. The CDR3 here is CASSPQGTEKLFF. The CDR3 DNA sequence: TGTGCCAGCAGCCCTCAGGGGACTGAAAAACTGTTTTTT.

The V gene is TRBV7-2, the J gene TRBJ1-5, with TRBD1 as a possible D gene (5 bases). V dropped 4 bases and J dropped 1 base, with 8 bases sitting between them. Germline V lookup: CDR1 SGHTA, CDR2 FQGNSA. The length of the CDR3 is 14 residues. The CDR3 nucleotides are TGTGCCAGCAGCTCAGGACACAGCAATCAGCCCCAGCATTTT. It yields the protein CASSSGHSNQPQHF.

The V and J genes are TRBV11-2 and TRBJ2-7; 10 nucleotides match TRBD2. CDR1 is SGHAT, CDR2 FQNNGV, per germline. The CDR3 contains 15 residues. V trimming: 5 bases; J trimming: 6 bases; junction bases outside the gene matches: 10. This CDR3 reads CASSPGLAVGFEQYF. DNA for the CDR3: TGTGCCAGCAGCCCAGGACTAGCGGTGGGATTCGAGCAGTACTTC. The complete variable domain, with remaining parts taken from reference TRBV11-2 and TRBJ2-7, reads EAGVAQSPRYKIIEKRQSVAFWCNPISGHATLYWYQQILGQGPKLLIQFQNNGVVDDSQLPKDRFSAERLKGVDSTLKIQPAKLEDSAVYLCASSPGLAVGFEQYFGPGTRLTVT.

This rearrangement joins TRBV12-3 or TRBV12-4 to TRBJ1-5; no clear D gene. The CDR3 extends over 13 amino acids. Trimming stripped 2 bases from V and 7 bases from J, with 9 bases between. This chain's CDR3 is CASSLIESQPQHF. CDR3 in DNA: TGTGCCAGCAGTTTAATAGAAAGCCAGCCCCAGCATTTT.

The J gene is TRBJ1-6, the V gene TRBV6-6; the D gene is possibly TRBD1 (6 bases). The germline V gene encodes CDR1 MNHNY and CDR2 SVGAGI (reference sequence). Trimming removed 5 bases at V and 7 bases at J, with 27 bases between. This CDR3 is built from 19 residues. The CDR3 region has the DNA TGTGCCAGCAGTCGAACCCCGCCCACATCCACAGGGTCAAATTCACCCCTCCACTTT. Protein: CASSRTPPTSTGSNSPLHF.

This clone came up once. The V and J genes are TRBV30 and TRBJ1-2; weak D call: TRBD1 (6 bases). The V gene lost 0 bases and the J gene lost 1 base, with 18 bases spanning the gap. CDR1 GTSNPN and CDR2 SVGIG come from the germline V gene (reference sequence). This CDR3 is built from 17 residues. CDR3 nucleotide sequence: TGTGCCTGGAGTGTCAAGGCGTGGGGGGGCGATAACTATGGCTACACCTTC. It specifies CAWSVKAWGGDNYGYTF.

CDR3 protein: CASRPGQVGDTQYF. Here the CDR3 DNA reads TGTGCCAGCAGACCGGGACAGGTCGGCGATACGCAGTATTTT. The chain is built from TRBV6-5 and TRBJ2-3; 8 nucleotides line up with TRBD1. V was clipped by 6 bases and J by 6 bases; unmatched bases: 8. The CDR3 runs to 14 residues. Germline loops: CDR1 MNHEY, CDR2 SVGAGI.

This clone was seen more than once but under ten times. The rearrangement joins TRBV6-5 to TRBJ1-3, with TRBD1 identical over 7 bases. Germline V gives CDR1 MNHEY, CDR2 SVGAGI. Germline trimming cut 6 bases from V and 2 bases from J; bases unmatched to any gene: 7. This CDR3 is built from 15 residues. The CDR3 coding sequence is TGTGCCAGCAGACCGGACAGGTCGGCTGGAAACACCATATATTTT. Protein product: CASRPDRSAGNTIYF.

This clone has only one observation. V gene TRBV7-8 combines with J gene TRBJ2-7; D is perhaps TRBD2 (5 bases). CDR3 size: 12 residues. Germline V CDR1 and CDR2: SGHVS, FQNEAQ. Trimming took 3 bases from V and 7 from J, leaving 10 bases between them. DNA of the CDR3: TGTGCCAGCAGCTTCGACCGAGGGGAGCAGTACTTC. It is translated as CASSFDRGEQYF.

The chain carries TRBV5-3 and TRBJ1-1; D perhaps matches TRBD1 (5 bases). TRBV5-3 counts as an open reading frame of uncertain function. The ends were cut back, 1 base at V and 3 bases at J, with 16 bases in the middle. The CDR3 runs 16 residues. For the CDR3, the DNA is TGTGCCAGAAGCTTGAGGGCCGTTAAGGGGCACACTGAAGCTTTCTTT. Translation gives CARSLRAVKGHTEAFF.

The V call is TRBV2, the J call TRBJ2-1, with no clear D. Trimming stripped 11 bases from V and 4 bases from J, with 9 bases between. Germline V gene data show CDR1 as SNHLY and CDR2 as FYNNEI. There are 11 residues in the CDR3. Here the CDR3 DNA reads TGTGCCTCGGCGGCGTACAATGAGCAGTTCTTC. Protein: CASAAYNEQFF.